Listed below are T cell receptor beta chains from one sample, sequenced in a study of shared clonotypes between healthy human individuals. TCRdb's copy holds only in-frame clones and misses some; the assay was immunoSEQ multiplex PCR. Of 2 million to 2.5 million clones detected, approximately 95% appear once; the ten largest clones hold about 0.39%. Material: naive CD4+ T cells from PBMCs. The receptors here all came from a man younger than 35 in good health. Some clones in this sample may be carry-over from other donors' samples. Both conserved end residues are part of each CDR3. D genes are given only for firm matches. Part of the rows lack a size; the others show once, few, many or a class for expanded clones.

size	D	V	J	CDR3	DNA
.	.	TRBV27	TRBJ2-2	CASSGPGRELFF	TGTGCCAGCAGCGGCCCAGGCCGGGAGCTGTTTTTT
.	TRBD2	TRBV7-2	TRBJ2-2	CASSLGGSSGNTGELFF	TGTGCCAGCAGCTTAGGGGGCTCTAGCGGTAACACCGGGGAGCTGTTTTTT
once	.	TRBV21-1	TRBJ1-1	CASSKTRTDNPWGTEAFF	TGTGCCAGCAGCAAAACTCGGACAGACAATCCTTGGGGGACTGAAGCTTTCTTT
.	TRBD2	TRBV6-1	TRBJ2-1	CASSGLAPSSYNEQFF	TGTGCCAGCAGTGGACTAGCGCCCAGCTCCTACAATGAGCAGTTCTTC
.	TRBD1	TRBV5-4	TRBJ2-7	CASSSTGGYEQYF	TGTGCCAGCAGCTCGACAGGGGGTTACGAGCAGTACTTC
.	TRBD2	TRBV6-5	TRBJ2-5	CASSDLAGETQYF	TGTGCCAGCAGCGATCTAGCGGGGGAGACCCAGTACTTC
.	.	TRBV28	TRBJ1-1	CASSPTPGANTEAFF	TGTGCCAGCAGTCCCACTCCAGGGGCGAACACTGAAGCTTTCTTT
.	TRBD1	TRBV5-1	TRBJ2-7	CASSLSGQGEREQYF	TGCGCCAGCAGCTTATCGGGACAGGGGGAACGCGAGCAGTACTTC
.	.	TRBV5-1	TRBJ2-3	CASSLGQPYTDTQYF	TGCGCCAGCAGCTTGGGGCAGCCGTACACAGATACGCAGTATTTT
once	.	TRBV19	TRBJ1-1	CASSRTGNTEAFF	TGTGCCAGTAGTCGTACAGGGAACACTGAAGCTTTCTTT
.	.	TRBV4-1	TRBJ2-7	CASSQEVARRPYEQYF	TGCGCCAGCAGCCAAGAAGTAGCTCGTCGCCCCTACGAGCAGTACTTC
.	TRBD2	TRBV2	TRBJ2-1	CASTSGRATSNNEQFF	TGTGCCAGCACTAGCGGGAGGGCCACATCCAACAATGAGCAGTTCTTC
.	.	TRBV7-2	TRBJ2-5	CASSPDQETQYF	TGTGCCAGCAGCCCCGATCAAGAGACCCAGTACTTC
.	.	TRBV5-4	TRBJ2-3	CASSTSGSDTQYF	TGTGCCAGCAGCACTTCTGGGTCGGATACGCAGTATTTT
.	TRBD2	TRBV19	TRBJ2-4	CASSIGGVWTSSRAKNIQYF	TGTGCCAGTAGTATTGGGGGAGTCTGGACTAGTAGTCGGGCCAAAAACATTCAGTACTTC
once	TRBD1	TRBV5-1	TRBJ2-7	CASSLETGGSYEQYF	TGCGCCAGCAGCTTAGAGACAGGGGGGTCCTACGAGCAGTACTTC
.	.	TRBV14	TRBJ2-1	CASSPSSWGNEQFF	TGTGCCAGCAGCCCCTCGAGTTGGGGCAATGAGCAGTTCTTC
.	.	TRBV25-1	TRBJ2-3	CASSPYRGGRTDTQYF	TGTGCCAGCAGTCCCTACAGGGGGGGTAGGACAGATACGCAGTATTTT
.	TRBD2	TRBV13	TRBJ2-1	CASSMGLAGGWYEQFF	TGTGCCAGCAGCATGGGACTAGCGGGAGGATGGTATGAGCAGTTCTTC
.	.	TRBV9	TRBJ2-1	CASSVGSSYNEQFF	TGTGCCAGCAGCGTCGGTAGCTCCTACAATGAGCAGTTCTTC
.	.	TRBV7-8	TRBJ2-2	CASSPRGFSTGELFF	TGTGCCAGCAGCCCTCGGGGGTTTTCGACCGGGGAGCTGTTTTTT